This T cell receptor beta chain was identified in a study of early T cells in non-severe SARS-CoV-2 infection. The CDR3 consists of 14 residues. Germline CDR1 reads LGHDT; CDR2 reads YNNKEL (reference sequence). V shed 5 bases and J 11 bases; nucleotides not matched to a gene: 8. Each single cDNA molecule received a unique molecular identifier. TCRdb reprocessed the 5' RACE reads with MiXCR, giving one entry per CDR3 protein. In the table there are tens of thousands of distinct CDR3 sequences, about 17% of which are singletons. This chain links TRBV3-1 with TRBJ1-6; 8 bases are a match to TRBD1. This TCR came from an adult who was a healthcare worker with PCR-confirmed SARS-CoV-2 infection or an uninfected control (not recorded which). The input for sequencing was whole blood, taken at baseline. The CDR3 loop reads CASSTGTGPTPLHF. The CDR3 DNA reads TGTGCCAGCAGCACCGGGACAGGCCCTACACCCCTCCACTTT.